Below, one T cell receptor gamma chain is given with its context. The target antigen is unknown. J gave up 3 bases and V 3 bases, and 8 bases lay outside the gene matches. This CDR3 region has 14 residues. CDR1 and CDR2 (germline): VTNTFY, YDVSTARD (reference sequence). Extracted RNA was reverse transcribed into cDNA. Multiplex PCR used pooled V-gene forward primers and a constant-region reverse primer to amplify CDR3s. TCRdb used CATT to re-call clones from the multiplex PCR reads. The table records thousands of gamma-chain clones, 35% to 45% of them present only once. This sample was taken from a study of Vδ1+ human thymocytes. Study-level results: Bulk data may be misread because of unexpected Vdelta2 sequences. Despite high sort purity, roughly a fifth of thymic T cell receptor delta sequences were Vdelta2. Thymic TRG and TRD repertoires appeared highly polyclonal.

Alphabeta T cells were depleted, then CD3+ Vdelta1+ Vdelta2- thymocytes were FACS-sorted. Sequenced input: Vdelta1+ gamma-delta thymocytes from the thymus. Noted subset: FACS-sorted CD3+ TCRalphabeta- TCRVdelta1+ TCRVdelta2- thymocytes. V and J are TRGV3 and TRGJ1 or TRGJ2. This TCR came from a boy under two years old who had congenital heart surgery. CDR3 amino acids: CATWDAGGYYKKLF. The CDR3 DNA reads TGTGCCACCTGGGACGCTGGTGGTTATTATAAGAAACTCTTT.